The 26 T cell receptor beta chains listed next were all sequenced from one sample in a study of blood T cell repertoires in COVID-19. Here immunoSEQ multiplex PCR was the method, and the copy in TCRdb shows in-frame clones only, minus some. The repertoire has some 250,000 clones, roughly 86% of them found once; the top ten carry about 7.6%. Sequences were obtained from peripheral blood. These receptors were taken from a woman aged 70-85 years with active or convalescent COVID-19.

V gene TRBV5-4 combines with J gene TRBJ1-5; D perhaps matches TRBD1 (5 bases). The CDR3 has 15 amino acids. Germline assignment: CDR1 SGHNT and CDR2 YYREEE (reference sequence). Trimming left V 4 bases short and J 1 base short, with 12 bases between. CDR3: CASSPTVGSNQPQHF. In DNA form, the CDR3 reads TGTGCCAGCAGCCCGACAGTAGGCAGCAATCAGCCCCAGCATTTT.

The rearrangement uses TRBV9 and TRBJ2-1, with D uncertain. CDR3 size: 15 residues. The germline V and J ends were trimmed by 2 bases and 0 bases, with 9 bases remaining between them. CDR1 is SGDLS and CDR2 is YYNGEE in the germline V gene. As DNA, the CDR3 is TGTGCCAGCAGCGTCGACTGGAGCTCCTACAATGAGCAGTTCTTC. This encodes CASSVDWSSYNEQFF.

The rearrangement joins TRBV18 to TRBJ1-1, with 8 bases matching TRBD1. The V gene end was trimmed by 3 bases and the J gene end by 3 bases; junction bases not matched to a gene: 3. There are 14 residues in the CDR3. Germline values: CDR1 KGHSH, CDR2 LQKENI. DNA of the CDR3: TGTGCCAGCTCACCTGCAGGGGGCGACACTGAAGCTTTCTTT. This encodes CASSPAGGDTEAFF. Supplemented by reference TRBV18 and TRBJ1-1, the full variable domain reads NAGVMQNPRHLVRRRGQEARLRCSPMKGHSHVYWYRQLPEEGLKFMVYLQKENIIDESGMPKERFSAEFPKEGPSILRIQQVVRGDSAAYFCASSPAGGDTEAFFGQGTRLTVV.

The chain joins TRBV15 to TRBJ2-3, with D perhaps matching TRBD2 (6 bases). The V and J ends lost 5 bases and 1 base respectively, with 13 bases between them. The CDR3 loop spans 15 amino acids. CDR1 is LNHNV and CDR2 is YYDKDF in the germline V gene (reference sequence). As DNA, the CDR3 is TGTGCCACCAGCGATCGGTGGGGGGGCACAGATACGCAGTATTTT. Its translation: CATSDRWGGTDTQYF.

The chain recombines TRBV3-1 (or the pseudogene TRBV3-2) with TRBJ1-2, with 9 bases fitting TRBD1. J gave up 4 bases and V 4 bases, and 7 bases lay outside the gene matches. Germline-derived CDR1 and CDR2 are LGHDT and YNNKEL (reference sequence). CDR3 length equals 15 residues. The CDR3 DNA reads as TGTGCCAGCAGCCGTACACAGGGGGCGAGCTATGGCTACACCTTC. It yields the protein CASSRTQGASYGYTF.

This chain links TRBV11-1 with TRBJ2-1; TRBD2 aligns across 10 bases. The CDR3 loop spans 16 amino acids. Trimming cost V 5 bases and J 5 bases; bases outside gene matches: 9. Germline-derived CDR1 and CDR2 are SGHAT and FQDESV (reference sequence). The CDR3 loop is CASSLWTSGYHNEQFF. The DNA of the CDR3 is TGTGCCAGCAGCCTTTGGACTAGCGGTTATCACAATGAGCAGTTCTTC.

The gene calls are TRBV7-2 and TRBJ1-4; maybe TRBD1 (5 bases). CDR1 and CDR2 (germline): SGHTA, FQGNSA. The V gene lost 5 bases and the J gene lost 10 bases, with 11 bases spanning the gap. The CDR3 is 12 amino acids. The CDR3 DNA follows: TGTGCCAGCAGCCTACCCGGGGGAAAACTGTTTTTT. Residues: CASSLPGGKLFF.

This chain joins TRBV9 and TRBJ2-6; D is perhaps TRBD2 (5 bases). V lost 0 bases and J 3 bases, leaving 7 bases between the germline ends. The CDR3 is 15 amino acids. Germline CDR1 and CDR2: SGDLS and YYNGEE. This chain's CDR3 is CASSVEGSGANVLTF. Written as DNA, the CDR3 is TGTGCCAGCAGCGTAGAAGGGAGTGGGGCCAACGTCCTGACTTTC.

The chain joins TRBV7-9 to TRBJ1-3; D remains ambiguous. Per the germline V gene, CDR1 is SEHNR and CDR2 is FQNEAQ (reference sequence). The CDR3 is 14 amino acids. Trimming removed 1 base from V and 3 bases from J, with 7 bases in between. CDR3 sequence (DNA): TGTGCCAGCAGCTTAGTATCTCTTGGAAACACCATATATTTT. It is translated as CASSLVSLGNTIYF.

This chain uses TRBV2 with TRBJ1-5; TRBD1 matches 7 bases. CDR3 length: 13 amino acids. The V gene end was trimmed by 6 bases and the J gene end by 9 bases; junction bases not matched to a gene: 8. Germline-derived CDR1 and CDR2 are SNHLY and FYNNEI. CDR3 in DNA: TGTGCCAGCAGCAGACAGGGCTTTGGGCCCCAGCATTTT. The encoded protein is CASSRQGFGPQHF.

This chain connects TRBV3-1 (or the pseudogene TRBV3-2) to TRBJ1-4, with D uncertain. The CDR3 is 18 residues long. CDR1 and CDR2 from the germline V gene are LGHDT and YNNKEL (reference sequence). Trimming shortened V by 3 bases and J by 7 bases, and 24 bases separated the two germline ends. This chain's CDR3 is CASSQNPIGLSTAEKLFF. CDR3 DNA sequence: TGTGCCAGCAGCCAGAACCCTATCGGACTTTCCACGGCTGAAAAACTGTTTTTT.

As regards this clone: The same CDR3 is also encoded by other DNA sequences in this sample. The chain joins TRBV5-1 to TRBJ1-1; D may be TRBD1 (6 bases). The CDR3 has 14 residues. Germline CDR1 reads SGHRS; CDR2 reads YFSETQ. The ends were cut back, 0 bases at V and 5 bases at J, with 11 bases in the middle. The DNA for the CDR3 is TGCGCCAGCAGCTTGGCGGGGGGGCGGACTGAAGCTTTCTTT. This gives the protein CASSLAGGRTEAFF.

The chain has TRBV6-1 and TRBJ2-3; D perhaps matches TRBD1 (6 bases). The CDR3 is 14 residues long. The ends were cut back, 3 bases at V and 2 bases at J, with 9 bases in the middle. Germline V gene lookup returns CDR1 MNHNS and CDR2 SASEGT. CDR3 DNA: TGTGCCAGCAGTGATACAGGGACCACAGATACGCAGTATTTT. Residues: CASSDTGTTDTQYF.

The genes are TRBV7-9 and TRBJ1-2, with TRBD1 matching over 7 bases. The CDR3 is 13 amino acids. Germline V CDR1 and CDR2: SEHNR, FQNEAQ (reference sequence). J was trimmed by 6 bases and V by 6 bases; bases with no gene match: 7. CDR3 sequence reads: CASSWGQPHGYTF. Written as DNA, the CDR3 is TGTGCCAGCAGTTGGGGACAGCCACATGGCTACACCTTC.

The chain couples TRBV7-2 to TRBJ2-7; 8 bases agree with TRBD1. The CDR3 is 13 amino acids. V shed 3 bases and J 5 bases; nucleotides not matched to a gene: 3. Germline V gene sequence: CDR1 SGHTA, CDR2 FQGNSA. CDR3 sequence reads: CASSFAGGHEQYF. The CDR3 DNA reads as TGTGCCAGCAGCTTTGCAGGGGGCCACGAGCAGTACTTC.

V usage is TRBV10-2 and J usage is TRBJ1-6, with D possibly matching TRBD1 (6 bases). The V end was cut by 8 bases, the J end by 8 bases, with 13 bases between. Germline CDR1 is WSHSY and CDR2 is SAAADI. The CDR3 length is 13 residues. CDR3 protein: CASRIEGDSPLHF. Written as DNA, the CDR3 is TGCGCCAGCCGTATCGAGGGGGATTCACCCCTCCACTTT.

The rearrangement joins TRBV4-1 to TRBJ1-2; D gene ambiguous. This CDR3 spans 13 amino acids. From germline, CDR1 is MGHRA and CDR2 YSYEKL. V was clipped by 0 bases and J by 7 bases, with 9 bases between them. CDR3 DNA sequence: TGCGCCAGCAGCCAAGAGAGAGGTTTTGGCTACACCTTC. Translated, it gives CASSQERGFGYTF.

J is TRBJ2-5 and V is TRBV11-3; TRBD2 agrees at 10 bases. The ends lost 5 bases at V and 0 bases at J; junction bases unmatched: 6. Germline CDR1 SGHNT, CDR2 YENEEA. The CDR3 is 16 amino acids. The CDR3 bases are TGTGCCAGCAGCAAGTTCAGCGGGGGGGACCAAGAGACCCAGTACTTC. Protein: CASSKFSGGDQETQYF.

The chain recombines TRBV18 with TRBJ1-2; D perhaps matches TRBD1 (5 bases). The CDR3 runs to 15 residues. The V and J ends lost 4 bases and 4 bases respectively, with 16 bases between them. Germline V CDR1 and CDR2: KGHSH, LQKENI. CDR3: CASSRSGDSTYGYTF. The CDR3 bases are TGTGCCAGCTCACGTTCGGGAGACAGTACCTATGGCTACACCTTC.

The chain recombines TRBV3-1 (or the pseudogene TRBV3-2) with TRBJ1-2; 7 nucleotides match TRBD1. Germline V gene lookup returns CDR1 LGHDT and CDR2 YNNKEL (reference sequence). The CDR3 consists of 15 residues. J was trimmed by 0 bases and V by 8 bases; bases with no gene match: 9. CDR3 nucleotide sequence: TGTGCCAGCCTAGGAGGGACAGATGCTAACTATGGCTACACCTTC. Amino acids: CASLGGTDANYGYTF.

The chain is built from TRBV5-5 and TRBJ1-1; D not resolved. This CDR3 is 14 amino acids long. V was cut by 5 bases and J by 2 bases, with 13 bases left in between. Germline-derived CDR1 and CDR2 are SGHKS and YYEKEE (reference sequence). CDR3 in amino acids: CASRETVTNTEAFF. The DNA of the CDR3 is TGTGCCAGCAGAGAAACGGTAACCAACACTGAAGCTTTCTTT.

The CDR3 DNA reads TGTGCCAGCAGCTCGGGACAGGCGGGCGGTACTGAAGCTTTCTTT. Residues: CASSSGQAGGTEAFF. J is TRBJ1-1 and V is TRBV7-6, with 8 positions matching TRBD1. Germline-derived CDR1 and CDR2 are SGHVS and FNYEAQ. The CDR3 is 15 residues long. The V segment lost 4 bases and the J segment 5 bases; nucleotides outside the gene matches: 9.

The chain's CDR3 is CASSPLRQGEQFF. DNA for the CDR3: TGTGCCAGCTCACCACTACGACAGGGGGAGCAGTTCTTC. The rearrangement links TRBV18 to TRBJ2-1, with 8 bases that match TRBD1. The CDR3 covers 13 residues. Trimming at V came to 1 base and at J to 10 bases, leaving 3 bases not matched to a gene. Germline lookup yields CDR1 KGHSH and CDR2 LQKENI.

This rearrangement joins TRBV5-1 to TRBJ2-2; maybe TRBD1 (6 bases). Trimming took off 3 bases at V and 4 bases at J, with 13 bases between the two ends. The CDR3 totals 15 residues. Germline values: CDR1 SGHRS, CDR2 YFSETQ. The CDR3: CASSWLDRTTGELFF. CDR3 nucleotides: TGCGCCAGCAGCTGGCTGGACAGAACCACCGGGGAGCTGTTTTTT.

This chain joins TRBV9 and TRBJ2-1, with D possibly being TRBD1 (5 bases). Per germline, CDR1 SGDLS and CDR2 YYNGEE. Trimming pared 0 bases from V and 4 bases from J, leaving 14 bases between. The CDR3 length is 16 residues. CDR3 DNA: TGTGCCAGCAGCGTAGCAACAGGCTCAAATTACAATGAGCAGTTCTTC. Its translation is CASSVATGSNYNEQFF.

The V and J genes are TRBV6-5 and TRBJ2-2; possibly TRBD1 for D (5 bases). V was clipped by 0 bases and J by 2 bases, with 10 bases between them. Germline values: CDR1 MNHEY, CDR2 SVGAGI. There are 16 residues in the CDR3. CDR3 protein: CASSYSKGANTGELFF. The CDR3 DNA reads TGTGCCAGCAGTTACTCGAAAGGGGCAAACACCGGGGAGCTGTTTTTT.